Listed here is a single TCR beta chain. What antigen it recognizes has not been identified. No base quality information exists; no much larger clone differs at one position. From the germline V gene, CDR1 is SNHLY and CDR2 is FYNNEI. Compared with germline, V lacks 6 bases and J lacks 2 bases; bases without a gene match: 6. The CDR3 numbers 15 residues from cysteine through phenylalanine. Just the 45-base CDR3 DNA is kept, in frame starting at base 1. This entry comes from a study of prognosis after radiotherapy for stage I lung cancer (dated by TCRdb to the early 2020s). Regarding the research as a whole: Between April 2018 and early 2019, under 20 stage I NSCLC patients were enrolled in Nanjing, China. Squamous cell carcinoma histology was identified in six to eight patients, and adenocarcinoma histology was identified in more than 10 patients. Every patient was deemed medically inoperable, approximately 11 because of comorbidities and 7 because they refused surgery. The study profiled peripheral blood TCR beta repertoires from stage I NSCLC patients before and after stereotactic body radiotherapy and related them to distant failure. The patients included 14 to 15 who had newly diagnosed primary stage I lung tumors, along with 4 to 6 others who had oligometastatic NSCLC after their primary tumor had been surgically resected. Image-guided IMRT or VMAT was used to deliver SBRT in 3 to 5 fractions at a biologically effective dose of at least 100 Gy. No patient received concurrent therapy alongside SBRT. The cohort included about a dozen men and more than 5 women, with a median age of approximately 73 years and a range of about 50 to 84 years. Distant metastases were developed by four of the 19 patients after SBRT, at a median of about 7 months, whereas no significant progression was observed in the other 15 patients. The study took one blood sample before SBRT and one after SBRT from each of around 19 patients and sequenced all 40 or so samples.

Points the paper makes about the study in general: Differences in TRBV and TRBJ usage frequencies by metastasis status were reportedly observed in two V genes at baseline and in several V and two J genes after SBRT. Limitations of the study included a small cohort and short follow-up, and the study findings need independent validation. No adjustment for multiple comparisons was applied to any of the reported P values. Post-SBRT Shannon entropy and its change from baseline were lower in patients who developed distant metastases; baseline Shannon entropy was not associated with metastases. After SBRT, the count of unique TCR clones dropped from a median of roughly 9,300 beforehand to nearly 7,000 afterward (Wilcoxon paired P=0.011). No determination of tumor specificity was made for expanded TCR clones.

The TCR beta CDR3 region was amplified from genomic DNA by two rounds of multiplex PCR. The first PCR round used primers specific to each TRBV and TRBJ gene, with sequences filed in Chinese patent CN105087789A. The second PCR round used universal primers. The Roche High Pure PCR Template Preparation Kit was used to extract genomic DNA from frozen PBMCs. The libraries underwent paired-end sequencing with 151 bp reads on an Illumina HiSeq 3000. Turning to the authors' computational methods: Raw reads lacking the multiplex PCR primer sequences were removed with CutAdapt. PEAR was used to merge high-quality paired reads into contigs. By alignment to reference sequences, MiXCR assigned TRB V, D and J gene segments to each contig. To remove sequencing errors, CDR3 sequences were clustered according to base quality and sequence similarity. Shannon entropy, normalized by the natural log of the productive TCR sequence number, served as the measure of diversity. Clonality was computed as one minus the ratio of Shannon entropy to the natural log of the number of unique clonotypes. Using the Youden index from ROC curves, the researchers picked the repertoire-metric cut-offs for progression-free survival, and all analyses were carried out in R 3.5.3. The raw public data were reprocessed by TCRdb itself: fastp quality trimming at Q25, MiXCR clonotype calling, in-frame beta chains only. Here each entry gathers all rows of one CDR3 protein and keeps the most common genes and DNA. The V and J calls reflect TCRdb's pipeline rather than the authors' work. Within this sample are 31,000 or so distinct CDR3 sequences, with under 60% of them counted one time only. The top ten clonotypes cover approximately 15% of the sample.

No patient had a history of other malignancies or prior chemotherapy or radiotherapy, and all had node-negative disease on CT and PET/CT. At each of two time points, about 5.5 milliliters of peripheral venous blood were collected in EDTA tubes. Ficoll-Paque Plus density-gradient centrifugation was used to isolate PBMCs. Right after collection, samples were kept at -80 degrees C until analysis. Here the sequenced sample was PBMCs, taken before or after stereotactic body radiation therapy (not recorded which). The sequence came from a donor aged 50 or older with non-small cell lung cancer. The rearrangement joined TRBV2 to TRBJ2-5; the junction holds 10 bases that match TRBD2. In nucleotide form, the sequence is TGTGCCAGCAGAGCTCAACTAGCGGGGCAAGAGACCCAGTACTTC. It is translated as CASRAQLAGQETQYF.